The text below deals with one T cell receptor (beta chain). Original processing methods: Amplification of reference gene primers provided the estimated nucleated cell counts. Sequencing was performed with immunoSEQ multiplex PCR; in TCRdb, only in-frame clones are kept and a portion is missing. That table is the source of V, J and clone size, and D and trimming were worked out from the DNA. Among 100,000 to 130,000 clones, approximately 84% were seen once, and the ten largest hold less than 5%. This record comes from a study of blood T cell repertoires in COVID-19. Turning to the study itself: Collection of acute and convalescent COVID-19 samples took place in the United States, Italy and Spain. T cells, B-cell-depleted T cells, or PBMCs supplied cDNA or gDNA.

With 6 bases removed from V and 4 bases from J, the gap between germline ends came to 9 bases. This CDR3 spans 12 amino acids. Sequenced sample: peripheral blood. V gene TRBV12-3 or TRBV12-4 combines with J gene TRBJ1-1, with no clear D. The sequence derives from a human donor in a cohort sampled during active COVID-19. The CDR3 loop is CASRPGFTEAFF. The CDR3 nucleotides read TGTGCCAGCAGACCGGGATTCACTGAAGCTTTCTTT.